One T cell receptor beta chain is described in this entry. Its antigen specificity is not known. The sample holds no much larger clone one base away, and base qualities are not on file. A MiSeq instrument was used for deep resolution sequencing, which targeted depths ranging from 1 in 1 million up to 1 in 200,000 T cells, with coverage averaging 10x for each clonotype. TCR beta libraries were generated with the immunoSEQ hsTCRB Kit. The authors' analysis ran thus. ImmunoSEQ Data Assistant and ImmunoSEQ Analyzer were used for data analysis, and V, D and J genes were assigned according to IMGT definitions. Clonality was computed as one minus normalized Shannon entropy of productive rearrangement frequencies, ranging from 0 to 1. Only overrepresented clonotypes making up at least 0.05% of each patient's repertoire were included in the public clonotype analysis. Thirteen age-matched healthy donor repertoires from immuneACCESS served as clonality controls. TCRdb carries this immuneACCESS record with in-frame sequences only. Its versions omit some clonotypes, under half of them owing to an unresolved V gene in the studies checked, with the rest unexplained. For V, J and clone size, that table is used; D and trimming come from the DNA. The sample table holds 150,000 to 200,000 clones, of which roughly 88% were seen once. The ten largest make up roughly 3% of the sample.

Read against the paper, the sample's time point label means: progressive disease on ibrutinib. For TCR beta library preparation, roughly 2 micrograms of genomic DNA was extracted from cryopreserved PBMCs. Longitudinal blood samples from CLL patients on ibrutinib monotherapy were analyzed using high-throughput TCR beta sequencing. The patients were enrolled in a single-center, open-label phase 2 trial of ibrutinib monotherapy. This record comes from a study of cytotoxic CD8 clonotypes in ibrutinib-treated CLL (dated by TCRdb to 2020 to 2022). Study-level background: The cohort was composed of 10 to 11 relapsed/refractory and fewer than 16 treatment-naive patients; IGHV unmutated status was identified in around 17 patients. Every remission and progressive disease sample was obtained while ibrutinib was still being received by the patients. Samples at response were collected after a median of about 12 months of treatment, with a range of about 6 to 36 months. Samples averaged 255,043 productive templates and approximately 100,000 productive rearrangements. Of the approximately 86 people in the trial, approximately 28 had longitudinal samples available. Partial responses were observed in about 25 patients and complete responses in 2; after a median follow-up of 68 months, remission was maintained in approximately 14 patients and progression was observed in approximately 12. Cryopreserved peripheral blood mononuclear cells were collected before treatment, at response, and at either disease progression or sustained remission.

At the junction V is shortened by 5 bases and J by 9 bases, with 22 bases in between. Reading the germline V gene gives CDR1 SQVTM and CDR2 ANQGSEA. The CDR3 covers 14 residues, taking in both the cysteine and the phenylalanine. The sequence is cut down to CDR3 DNA, 42 bases in frame from base 1. What the study reported, not specific to this receptor: Baseline clonality exceeded that of age-matched healthy donors and correlated strongly with circulating CD8+ T-cell counts. Public clonotypes were rare and either shrank or stayed stable during treatment, and the rise in clonality at ibrutinib response reflected expansion of private clonotypes. Clonality rose at ibrutinib response, remained stable during sustained remission, and dropped back toward baseline at progression. Sustained-remission and progressing patients did not have matched sampling times, and lymph node repertoires were not examined.

The sample consisted of PBMCs, taken at disease progression, from a patient treated with ibrutinib. The clonotype was recovered from a human donor with chronic lymphocytic leukemia. The chain couples TRBV29-1 to TRBJ2-5; a tentative D match to TRBD2 spans 6 bases. The DNA is as follows: TGCAGCGTTCGGGAGAGGGGCGCTTTGGGGGCCCAGTACTTC. It is translated as CSVRERGALGAQYF. This CDR3, with the reference TRBV29-1 and TRBJ2-5 proteins standing in past its ends, gives the full variable domain SAVISQKPSRDICQRGTSLTIQCQVDSQVTMMFWYRQQPGQSLTLIATANQGSEATYESGFVIDKFPISRPNLTFSTLTVSNMSPEDSSIYLCSVRERGALGAQYFGPGTRLLVL.